This T cell receptor beta chain was captured in a study of Graves' ophthalmopathy and Graves' hyperthyroidism (dated by TCRdb to the late 2010s). Context from the whole study: Peripheral blood samples were taken at the time of initial diagnosis, before any treatment was given. The study used signatures of the TCR beta repertoire to tell Graves' ophthalmopathy apart from Graves' hyperthyroidism and to predict which patients would progress to ophthalmopathy. In total, 120 to 150 blood samples were TCR-sequenced: approximately 42 ophthalmopathy, 75 hyperthyroidism and around 17 hyperthyroidism-to-ophthalmopathy patients. To explore V-J signatures distinguishing ophthalmopathy from hyperthyroidism, a discovery set of more than 95 patients (around 42 ophthalmopathy, around 55 stable hyperthyroidism) was enrolled. An independent validation cohort comprised some 19 hyperthyroidism patients and some 16 patients who later progressed from hyperthyroidism to ophthalmopathy. In several hyperthyroidism patients, the T-cell repertoires found in thyroid tissue were compared with those found in blood. Following sample collection, hyperthyroidism patients were given methimazole at a starting dose of 30 mg daily, and ophthalmopathy patients were given high-dose intravenous methylprednisolone. The 90 or so discovery patients were randomly split 7:3 into training and test sets. Broader findings and caveats from the paper: Most of the expanded thyroid clonotypes with a frequency above 0.001 were also detected in blood, and it was suggested that the thyroid immune response may be reflected by blood repertoires. In validation, the model predicted ophthalmopathy progression with less than 71% sensitivity and approximately 75% specificity; 12 predicted patients were CT-confirmed with GO in a median of approximately 6.2 months. In cross-validation, the 13-signature model distinguished ophthalmopathy from stable hyperthyroidism with more than 85% sensitivity and about 81% specificity, while in the test set the corresponding values were about 80% and 75%. No statistical method was used to predetermine the sample size, and group allocation was not hidden from the investigators.

The germline V and J ends show losses of 3 bases and 6 bases respectively, and no gene match explains 13 bases of the junction. The CDR3 contains 17 residues, cysteine and phenylalanine counted. The DNA shown is the 51-base CDR3, in frame from base 1. CDR1 and CDR2 are read off the germline V gene (reference sequence) as SGHAT and FQDESV. TCR beta CDR3 regions were amplified from RNA transcripts for repertoire sequencing. The first round of RT-PCR was done with HTBI primers and the Qiagen OneStep RT-PCR kit, and was followed by a second round of multiplex PCR, then size selection and purification. Libraries were sequenced on an Illumina HiSeq2000 using paired-end 100 bp reads. The paper's data handling went like this. SOAPnuke was used to process the reads, removing any read that contained adapters or uncalled bases, had a mean Phred below 15, or lacked an exact match to the constant primer or identifier. COPE v1.2.5 was used to merge the high-quality paired reads. Clonotypes were defined as unique nucleotide sequences and were aligned to IMGT TRB V, D and J references using MiTCR v1.1. The analysis was limited to V-J combinations with a frequency above 0.0001, which together covered 99.2% of repertoires. A TCR clonal expansion and chaos score per V-J combination was defined as the ratio of F50 clonal expansion to chaos observed in the TCRdist matrix. Welch's t-statistics and random forest were used to reduce features to about a dozen V-J combinations, which were fed into a naive Bayes classifier. The Morisita-Horn index was used to measure how similar the thyroid and blood repertoires were. TCRdb handled the public reads itself, with Q25 trimming in fastp and clone calling in MiXCR, and kept productive beta chains. Duplicate CDR3 protein sequences are folded into a single record with the most common DNA and genes. The V and J calls and clone size come from TCRdb's table, not from the authors' own analysis. Recorded for this sample are just over 600,000 distinct CDR3 sequences; about a fifth of them occurred a single time. The ten largest clonotypes hold approximately 6.5% of the sample.

Hyperthyroidism was defined as stable when no progression to ophthalmopathy occurred within 18 months of follow-up. Patients with hyperthyroidism were aged 18 to 65 years, had been newly diagnosed, and had a disease duration of less than 2 months. Patients with other autoimmune diseases, uncontrolled infections, pregnancy or lactation were excluded. Clinical symptoms, serum thyroxine, TRAb, thyroid ultrasound and orbital computed tomography were used for diagnosis. PBMCs were isolated from 8 to 10 ml of fresh peripheral blood by Ficoll-Paque density gradient centrifugation. Total RNA was extracted using Trizol reagent, and RNA quality was checked on an Agilent 2100 Bioanalyzer. Turning to this clonotype: No antigen is known for it. Within one base of it there is no much larger clone, and no base qualities were kept.

The sequence was obtained from a woman aged 18-29 years with stable Graves' hyperthyroidism. Some clones in this sample may be carry-over from other donors' samples. Donor details come from another sample of the same person, matched by shared clones. Sequenced sample: peripheral blood. This receptor chain uses TRBV11-1 and TRBJ1-1, with 10 junctional bases fitting TRBD1. The nucleotides are TGTGCCAGCAGCTTGACGACAGGGGGCGCGAAGGGCGCTGAAGCTTTCTTT. It specifies CASSLTTGGAKGAEAFF.